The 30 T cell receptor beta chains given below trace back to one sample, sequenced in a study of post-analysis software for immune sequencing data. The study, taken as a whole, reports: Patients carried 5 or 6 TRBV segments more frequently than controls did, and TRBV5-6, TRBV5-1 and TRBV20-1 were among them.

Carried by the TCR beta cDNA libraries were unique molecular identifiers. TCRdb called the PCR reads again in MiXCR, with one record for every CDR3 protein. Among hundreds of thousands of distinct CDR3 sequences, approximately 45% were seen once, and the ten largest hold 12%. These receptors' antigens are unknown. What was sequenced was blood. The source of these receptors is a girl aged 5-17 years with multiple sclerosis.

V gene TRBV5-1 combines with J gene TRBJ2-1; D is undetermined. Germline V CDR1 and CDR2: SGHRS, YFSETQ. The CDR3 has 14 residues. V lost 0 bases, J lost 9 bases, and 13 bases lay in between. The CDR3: CASSLVPGLGEQFF. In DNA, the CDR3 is TGCGCCAGCAGCTTGGTTCCCGGGCTGGGTGAGCAGTTCTTC. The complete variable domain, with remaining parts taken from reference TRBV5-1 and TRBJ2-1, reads KAGVTQTPRYLIKTRGQQVTLSCSPISGHRSVSWYQQTPGQGLQFLFEYFSETQRNKGNFPGRFSGRQFSNSRSEMNVSTLELGDSALYLCASSLVPGLGEQFFGPGTRLTVL.

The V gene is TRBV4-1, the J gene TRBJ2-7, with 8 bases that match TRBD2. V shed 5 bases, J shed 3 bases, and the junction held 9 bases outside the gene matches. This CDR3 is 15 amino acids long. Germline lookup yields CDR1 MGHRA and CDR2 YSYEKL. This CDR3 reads CASSSFGAGGYEQYF. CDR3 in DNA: TGCGCCAGCAGCTCATTTGGGGCGGGAGGCTACGAGCAGTACTTC.

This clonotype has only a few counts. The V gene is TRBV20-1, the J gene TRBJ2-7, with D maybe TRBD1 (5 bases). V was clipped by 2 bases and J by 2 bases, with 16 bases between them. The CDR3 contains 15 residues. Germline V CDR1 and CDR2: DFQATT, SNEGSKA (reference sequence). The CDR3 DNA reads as TGCAGTGCTAGATCAAGGGGTCGTAGGGCCTACGAGCAGTACTTC. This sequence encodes CSARSRGRRAYEQYF.

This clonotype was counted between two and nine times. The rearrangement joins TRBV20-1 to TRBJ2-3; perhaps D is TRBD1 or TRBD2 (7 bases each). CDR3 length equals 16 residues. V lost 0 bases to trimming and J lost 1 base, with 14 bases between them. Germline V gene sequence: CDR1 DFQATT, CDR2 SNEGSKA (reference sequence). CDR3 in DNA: TGCAGTGCTAGAGATGACGCAGGGGGGGGCACAGATACGCAGTATTTT. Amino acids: CSARDDAGGGTDTQYF.

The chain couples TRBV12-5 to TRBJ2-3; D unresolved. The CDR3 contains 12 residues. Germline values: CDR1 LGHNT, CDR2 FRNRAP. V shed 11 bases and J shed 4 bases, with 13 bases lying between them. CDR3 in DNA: TGTGCTTCGGCTTTGGCGGCAGATACGCAGTATTTT. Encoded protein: CASALAADTQYF.

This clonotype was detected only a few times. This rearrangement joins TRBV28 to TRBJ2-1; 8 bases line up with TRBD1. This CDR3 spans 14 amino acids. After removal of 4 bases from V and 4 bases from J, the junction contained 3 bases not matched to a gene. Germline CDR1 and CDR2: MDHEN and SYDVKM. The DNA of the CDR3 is TGTGCCAGCAGTTCGGACAGGGAGTACAATGAGCAGTTCTTC. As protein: CASSSDREYNEQFF.

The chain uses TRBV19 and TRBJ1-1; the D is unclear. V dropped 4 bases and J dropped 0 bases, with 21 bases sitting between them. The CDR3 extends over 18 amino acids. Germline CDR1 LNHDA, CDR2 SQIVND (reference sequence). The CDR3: CASSSKSATYPMNTEAFF. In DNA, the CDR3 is TGTGCCAGTAGTAGTAAGTCAGCTACTTACCCTATGAACACTGAAGCTTTCTTT.

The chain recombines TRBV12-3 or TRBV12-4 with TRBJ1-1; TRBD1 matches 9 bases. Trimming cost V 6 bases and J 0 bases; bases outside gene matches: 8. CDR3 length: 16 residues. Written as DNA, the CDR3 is TGTGCCAGCAGCCCTCTGGGACAGGGTATGAACACTGAAGCTTTCTTT. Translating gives CASSPLGQGMNTEAFF.

The DNA for the CDR3 is TGTGCCAGCAGTTCGGGACAGCCGAGCTCCTACGAGCAGTACTTC. Its protein is CASSSGQPSSYEQYF. The genes are TRBV27 and TRBJ2-7, with 7 bases fitting TRBD1. The CDR3 is made up of 15 amino acids. Trimming cost V 4 bases and J 0 bases; bases outside gene matches: 6. Per germline, CDR1 MNHEY and CDR2 SMNVEV (reference sequence).

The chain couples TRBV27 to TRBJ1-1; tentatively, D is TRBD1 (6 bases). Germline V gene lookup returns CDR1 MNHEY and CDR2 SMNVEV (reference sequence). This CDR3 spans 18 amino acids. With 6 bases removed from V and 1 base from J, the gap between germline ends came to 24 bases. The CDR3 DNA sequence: TGTGCCAGCAGCAGGGGCCTGGTGGGGTCATCTCAGAACACTGAAGCTTTCTTT. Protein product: CASSRGLVGSSQNTEAFF.

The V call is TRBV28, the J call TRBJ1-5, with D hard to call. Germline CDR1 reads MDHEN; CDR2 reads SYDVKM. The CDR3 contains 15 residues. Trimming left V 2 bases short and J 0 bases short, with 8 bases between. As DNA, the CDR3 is TGTGCCAGCAGTTTAGGCAGGTATAGCAATCAGCCCCAGCATTTT. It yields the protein CASSLGRYSNQPQHF.

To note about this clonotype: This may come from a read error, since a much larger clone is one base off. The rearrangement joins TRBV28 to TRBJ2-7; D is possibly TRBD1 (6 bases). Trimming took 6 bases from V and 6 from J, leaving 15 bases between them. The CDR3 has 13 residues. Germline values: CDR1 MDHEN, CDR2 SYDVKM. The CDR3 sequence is CASRLPGASEQYF. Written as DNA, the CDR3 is TGTGCCAGCAGACTGCCAGGGGCCAGCGAGCAGTACTTC.

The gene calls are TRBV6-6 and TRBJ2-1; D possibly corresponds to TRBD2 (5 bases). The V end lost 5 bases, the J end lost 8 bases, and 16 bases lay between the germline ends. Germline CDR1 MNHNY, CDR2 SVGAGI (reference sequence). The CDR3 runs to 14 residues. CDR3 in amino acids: CASSGSSPGDEQFF. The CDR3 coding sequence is TGTGCCAGCAGTGGATCTAGCCCGGGTGATGAGCAGTTCTTC.

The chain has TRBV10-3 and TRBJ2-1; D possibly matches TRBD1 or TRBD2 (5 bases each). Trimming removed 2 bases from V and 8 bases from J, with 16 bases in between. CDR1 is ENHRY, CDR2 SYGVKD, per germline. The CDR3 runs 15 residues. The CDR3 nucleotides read TGTGCCATCAGTGAGGCAGTCCGGGACGTAGATGAGCAGTTCTTC. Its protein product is CAISEAVRDVDEQFF.

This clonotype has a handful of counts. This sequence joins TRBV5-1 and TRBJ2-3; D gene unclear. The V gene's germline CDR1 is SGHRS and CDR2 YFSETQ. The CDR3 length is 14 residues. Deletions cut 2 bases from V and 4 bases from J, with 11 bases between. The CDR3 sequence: CASSFNPGADTQYF. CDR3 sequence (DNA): TGCGCCAGCAGCTTCAACCCCGGAGCAGATACGCAGTATTTT.

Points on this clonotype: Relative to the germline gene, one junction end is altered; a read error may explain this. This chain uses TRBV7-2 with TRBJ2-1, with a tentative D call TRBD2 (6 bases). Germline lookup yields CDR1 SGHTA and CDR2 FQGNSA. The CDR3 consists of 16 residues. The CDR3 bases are TGTGTCAGCAGCTGGGACTTGCTGAGCTCCTACAATGAGCAGTTCTTC. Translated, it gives CVSSWDLLSSYNEQFF.

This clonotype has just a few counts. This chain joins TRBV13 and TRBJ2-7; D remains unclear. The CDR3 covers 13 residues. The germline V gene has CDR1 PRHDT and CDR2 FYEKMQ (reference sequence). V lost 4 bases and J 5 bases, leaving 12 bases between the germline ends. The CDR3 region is CASSSRAFHEQYF. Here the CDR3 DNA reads TGTGCCAGCAGCTCACGGGCATTCCACGAGCAGTACTTC.

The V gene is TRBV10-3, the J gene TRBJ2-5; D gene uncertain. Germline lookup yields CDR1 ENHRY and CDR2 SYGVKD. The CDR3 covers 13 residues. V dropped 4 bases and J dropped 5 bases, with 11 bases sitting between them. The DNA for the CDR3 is TGTGCCATCAGTGTTCAGGTTCTGGAGACCCAGTACTTC. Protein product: CAISVQVLETQYF.

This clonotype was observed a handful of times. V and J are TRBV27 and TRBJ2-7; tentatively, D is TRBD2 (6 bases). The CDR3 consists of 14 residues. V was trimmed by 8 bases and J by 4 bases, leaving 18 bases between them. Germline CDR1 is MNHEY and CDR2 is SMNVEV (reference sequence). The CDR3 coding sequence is TGTGCCAGCGGCAAGACTAGTCCCTCTTACGAGCAGTACTTC. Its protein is CASGKTSPSYEQYF.

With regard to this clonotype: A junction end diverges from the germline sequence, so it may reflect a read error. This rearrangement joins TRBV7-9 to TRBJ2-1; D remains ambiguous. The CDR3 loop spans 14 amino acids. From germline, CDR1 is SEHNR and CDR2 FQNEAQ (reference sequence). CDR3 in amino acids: CASSSSISCNEQFF. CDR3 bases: TGTGCCAGCAGCTCCTCAATCTCCTGCAATGAGCAGTTCTTC. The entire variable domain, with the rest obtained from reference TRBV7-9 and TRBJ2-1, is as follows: DTGVSQNPRHKITKRGQNVTFRCDPISEHNRLYWYRQTLGQGPEFLTYFQNEAQLEKSRLLSDRFSAERPKGSFSTLEIQRTEQGDSAMYLCASSSSISCNEQFFGPGTRLTVL.

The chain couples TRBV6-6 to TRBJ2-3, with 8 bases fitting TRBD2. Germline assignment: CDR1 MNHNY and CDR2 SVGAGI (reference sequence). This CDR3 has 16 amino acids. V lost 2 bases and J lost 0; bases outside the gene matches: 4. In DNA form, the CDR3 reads TGTGCCAGCAGTTACGGGCGGGGGGTGAGCACAGATACGCAGTATTTT. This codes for CASSYGRGVSTDTQYF.

CDR3 bases: TGTGCCAGCAGCCAAGGGGGTAGCAGGGACGGCTACACCTTC. Translation gives CASSQGGSRDGYTF. The rearrangement links TRBV3-1 to TRBJ1-2, with D possibly being TRBD1 (5 bases). The length of the CDR3 is 14 residues. V was shortened by 1 base and J by 8 bases, with 14 bases between the two germline ends. Germline CDR1 is LGHDT and CDR2 is YNNKEL (reference sequence). The full variable domain, its missing parts supplied by reference TRBV3-1 and TRBJ1-2, is DTAVSQTPKYLVTQMGNDKSIKCEQNLGHDTMYWYKQDSKKFLKIMFSYNNKELIINETVPNRFSPKSPDKAHLNLHINSLELGDSAVYFCASSQGGSRDGYTFGSGTRLTVV.

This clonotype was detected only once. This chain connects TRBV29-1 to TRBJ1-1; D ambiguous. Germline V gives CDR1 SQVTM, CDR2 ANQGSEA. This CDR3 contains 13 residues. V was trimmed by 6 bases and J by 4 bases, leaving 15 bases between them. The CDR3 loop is CSVARIQSTEAFF. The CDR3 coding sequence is TGCAGCGTAGCACGGATCCAGAGCACTGAAGCTTTCTTT.

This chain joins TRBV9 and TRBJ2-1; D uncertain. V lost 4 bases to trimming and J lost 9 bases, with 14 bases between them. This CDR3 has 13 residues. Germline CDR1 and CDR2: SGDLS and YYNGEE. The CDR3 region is CASSPPLSVEQFF. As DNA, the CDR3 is TGTGCCAGCAGCCCCCCCCTCAGTGTTGAGCAGTTCTTC.

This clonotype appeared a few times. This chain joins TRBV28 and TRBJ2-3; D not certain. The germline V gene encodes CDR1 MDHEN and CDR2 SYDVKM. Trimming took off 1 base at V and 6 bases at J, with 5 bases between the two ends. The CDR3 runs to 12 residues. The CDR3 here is CASSLLSDTQYF. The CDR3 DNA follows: TGTGCCAGCAGTTTATTGTCCGATACGCAGTATTTT.

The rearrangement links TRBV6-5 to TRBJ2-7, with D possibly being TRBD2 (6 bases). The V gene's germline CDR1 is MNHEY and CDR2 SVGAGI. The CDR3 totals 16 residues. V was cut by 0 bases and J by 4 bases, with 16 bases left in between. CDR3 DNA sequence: TGTGCCAGCAGTTACTCAGCCGGGACTGAGTCATACGAGCAGTACTTC. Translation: CASSYSAGTESYEQYF.

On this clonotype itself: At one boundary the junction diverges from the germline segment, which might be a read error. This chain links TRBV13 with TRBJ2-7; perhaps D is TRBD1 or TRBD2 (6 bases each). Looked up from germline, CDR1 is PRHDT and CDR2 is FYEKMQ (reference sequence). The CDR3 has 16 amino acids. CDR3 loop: CTSSSGRQGIPYEQYF. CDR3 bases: TGTACCAGCAGCTCGGGGAGGCAGGGGATACCCTACGAGCAGTACTTC.

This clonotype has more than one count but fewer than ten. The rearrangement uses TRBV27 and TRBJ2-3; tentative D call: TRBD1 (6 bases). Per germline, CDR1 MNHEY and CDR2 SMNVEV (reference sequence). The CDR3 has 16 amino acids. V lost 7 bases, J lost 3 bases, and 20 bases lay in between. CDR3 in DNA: TGTGCCAGCATCTCCAGGGGTCCCTCTAGTACAGATACGCAGTATTTT. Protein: CASISRGPSSTDTQYF.

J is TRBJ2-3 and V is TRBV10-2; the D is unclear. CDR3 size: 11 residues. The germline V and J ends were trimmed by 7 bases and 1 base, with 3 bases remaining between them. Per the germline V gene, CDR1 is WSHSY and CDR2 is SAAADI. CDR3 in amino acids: CASTGTDTQYF. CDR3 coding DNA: TGCGCCAGCACGGGCACAGATACGCAGTATTTT.

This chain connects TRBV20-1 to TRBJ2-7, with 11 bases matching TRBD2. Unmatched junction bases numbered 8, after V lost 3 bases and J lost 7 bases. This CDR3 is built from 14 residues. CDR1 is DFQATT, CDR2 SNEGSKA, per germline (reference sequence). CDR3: CSASVLAGDNEQYF. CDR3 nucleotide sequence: TGCAGTGCTAGCGTACTAGCGGGAGACAATGAGCAGTACTTC.